One and the same sample provided the 12 T cell receptor beta chains below, sequenced in a study of technical replicates of blood from a handful of donors. Only in-frame clones appear in the TCRdb table, and some are missing; sequencing was by immunoSEQ multiplex PCR. The table records 74,000 or so clones, under 95% of them present only once. Sequencing used T cells isolated from PBMCs. The receptors originated from a human donor in good health.

This chain uses TRBV2 with TRBJ2-1; D is uncertain. V lost 7 bases and J 8 bases, leaving 9 bases between the germline ends. The CDR3 covers 11 residues. Germline V gene data show CDR1 as SNHLY and CDR2 as FYNNEI. The CDR3 nucleotides read TGTGCCAGCAATTCTCGTTATGAGCAGTTCTTC. Its translation: CASNSRYEQFF.

This chain connects TRBV27 to TRBJ2-1; 14 nucleotides match TRBD2. The ends lost 3 bases at V and 6 bases at J; junction bases unmatched: 10. The CDR3 loop spans 18 amino acids. Germline V gene lookup returns CDR1 MNHEY and CDR2 SMNVEV (reference sequence). The CDR3 region has the DNA TGTGCCAGCAGTTTCCCGACTAGCGGGAGGGCCTTAAGCAATGAGCAGTTCTTC. It specifies CASSFPTSGRALSNEQFF.

CDR3 amino acids: CASSKTGEQYF. In DNA form, the CDR3 reads TGTGCCAGCAGCAAGACGGGTGAGCAGTACTTC. V gene TRBV2 combines with J gene TRBJ2-7; D not resolved. The germline V gene has CDR1 SNHLY and CDR2 FYNNEI. Trimming shortened V by 6 bases and J by 7 bases, and 10 bases separated the two germline ends. The CDR3 has 11 residues.

The V call is TRBV11-3, the J call TRBJ1-1, with no clear D. The CDR3 has 13 amino acids. Germline CDR1 and CDR2: SGHNT and YENEEA. Trimming took 2 bases from V and 4 from J, leaving 8 bases between them. The CDR3 protein is CASSLRGTTEAFF. The CDR3 DNA follows: TGTGCCAGCAGCTTACGGGGAACCACTGAAGCTTTCTTT.

The gene calls are TRBV6-1 and TRBJ1-5, with a tentative D call TRBD1 (5 bases). The CDR3 contains 15 residues. The V end lost 5 bases, the J end lost 1 base, and 12 bases lay between the germline ends. Germline CDR1 and CDR2: MNHNS and SASEGT. The CDR3 region is CASSPRPGSNQPQHF. Written as DNA, the CDR3 is TGTGCCAGCAGTCCGCGGCCAGGGAGCAATCAGCCCCAGCATTTT.

V and J are TRBV14 and TRBJ2-7; no clear D. Germline assignment: CDR1 SGHDN and CDR2 FVKESK. Trimming pared 0 bases from V and 3 bases from J, leaving 3 bases between. The CDR3 consists of 12 residues. The CDR3 nucleotides read TGTGCCAGCAGCCAAGAGAGCTACGAGCAGTACTTC. The encoded protein is CASSQESYEQYF.

The chain uses TRBV9 and TRBJ2-5; D gene ambiguous. Germline V gene sequence: CDR1 SGDLS, CDR2 YYNGEE. The ends were cut back, 5 bases at V and 2 bases at J, with 16 bases in the middle. The CDR3 is 15 amino acids. In nucleotides, the CDR3 is TGTGCCAGCAGTGCCTCTGGAGCGACTCAAGAGACCCAGTACTTC. As protein: CASSASGATQETQYF.

This sequence joins TRBV10-1 and TRBJ2-7, with a possible D match to TRBD2 (7 bases). CDR1 is WNHNN, CDR2 SYGVQD, per germline (reference sequence). This CDR3 contains 14 residues. V lost 2 bases, J lost 2 bases, and 10 bases lay in between. Written as DNA, the CDR3 is TGCGCCAGCAGTGAGGGGAGGGGGGCCTACGAGCAGTACTTC. This translates into CASSEGRGAYEQYF.

The chain couples TRBV10-3 to TRBJ2-7; D may be TRBD2 (7 bases). Germline V gene sequence: CDR1 ENHRY, CDR2 SYGVKD. V lost 0 bases and J 2 bases, leaving 11 bases between the germline ends. The CDR3 totals 15 residues. CDR3 in amino acids: CAISESWGGPYEQYF. In DNA, the CDR3 is TGTGCCATCAGTGAGTCGTGGGGGGGCCCCTACGAGCAGTACTTC.

This chain connects TRBV29-1 to TRBJ2-1, with 12 bases lining up with TRBD2. The CDR3 loop spans 13 amino acids. Germline V gene data show CDR1 as SQVTM and CDR2 as ANQGSEA. The ends lost 7 bases at V and 10 bases at J; junction bases unmatched: 8. The CDR3 DNA is TGCAGCGGTAGACTAGCGGGGGCGGGGGAGCAGTTCTTC. Its translation is CSGRLAGAGEQFF.

The gene calls are TRBV19 and TRBJ1-1, with D perhaps matching TRBD1 (5 bases). The germline V gene has CDR1 LNHDA and CDR2 SQIVND (reference sequence). The CDR3 extends over 14 amino acids. The V end lost 6 bases, the J end lost 2 bases, and 13 bases lay between the germline ends. CDR3 sequence (DNA): TGTGCCAGTAGGATACGGGGGGGAAACACTGAAGCTTTCTTT. As protein: CASRIRGGNTEAFF.

The V gene is TRBV5-4, the J gene TRBJ2-7; 8 bases map to TRBD1. This CDR3 spans 15 amino acids. The V gene end was trimmed by 0 bases and the J gene end by 5 bases; junction bases not matched to a gene: 7. Germline V lookup: CDR1 SGHNT, CDR2 YYREEE (reference sequence). CDR3 in amino acids: CASSLDRGVGNEQYF. Written as DNA, the CDR3 is TGTGCCAGCAGCTTGGACAGGGGGGTAGGAAACGAGCAGTACTTC.